The 6 T cell receptor beta chains below all came from one sample that was sequenced in a study of blood T cell repertoires in COVID-19. Sequenced by immunoSEQ multiplex PCR; TCRdb stores in-frame clones only, minus some. The sample holds around 250,000 clones, about 84% seen once. The material sequenced was peripheral blood. The origin of the receptors is a man older than 75 with acute or convalescent COVID-19.

This clone occurred once. V and J are TRBV2 and TRBJ1-4, with D uncertain. The CDR3 is made up of 14 amino acids. The V and J ends lost 6 bases and 2 bases respectively, with 10 bases between them. From germline, CDR1 is SNHLY and CDR2 FYNNEI. CDR3: CASRPTSTNEKLFF. CDR3 DNA: TGTGCCAGCAGGCCGACAAGTACTAATGAAAAACTGTTTTTT.

This clone was found once. V and J are TRBV27 and TRBJ1-4; 8 positions agree with TRBD1. This CDR3 has 15 amino acids. J was trimmed by 5 bases and V by 6 bases; bases with no gene match: 8. CDR1 and CDR2 (germline): MNHEY, SMNVEV (reference sequence). DNA of the CDR3: TGTGCCAGCAGCCCACGGACAGGGTGGAATGAAAAACTGTTTTTT. Amino acids: CASSPRTGWNEKLFF.

V is TRBV10-3 and J is TRBJ2-3; a weak D match, TRBD1 (8 bases). Germline assignment: CDR1 ENHRY and CDR2 SYGVKD. The CDR3 has 14 residues. V lost 8 bases, J lost 4 bases, and 16 bases lay in between. This chain's CDR3 is CAIRGQGGSDTQYF. Here the CDR3 DNA reads TGTGCCATCCGCGGACAGGGAGGGTCAGATACGCAGTATTTT.

The chain uses TRBV5-4 and TRBJ2-1, with a possible D match to TRBD2 (5 bases). This CDR3 has 15 residues. V was clipped by 1 base and J by 4 bases, with 12 bases between them. The germline CDR1 and CDR2 sequences are SGHNT and YYREEE (reference sequence). CDR3 protein: CASSLRVGEYNEQFF. CDR3 DNA: TGTGCCAGCAGCTTGAGAGTCGGGGAGTACAATGAGCAGTTCTTC.

Written as DNA, the CDR3 is TGCGCCAGCAGCTTGAATAGGGGGGACAGAGGGACCGGGGAGCTGTTTTTT. As protein: CASSLNRGDRGTGELFF. This sequence joins TRBV5-1 and TRBJ2-2, with D tentatively TRBD1 (7 bases). The CDR3 loop spans 17 amino acids. The V end lost 1 base, the J end lost 5 bases, and 18 bases lay between the germline ends. Germline loops: CDR1 SGHRS, CDR2 YFSETQ.

The rearrangement links TRBV27 to TRBJ1-1; a possible D gene is TRBD1 (6 bases). Germline CDR1 is MNHEY and CDR2 is SMNVEV (reference sequence). The V and J ends lost 4 bases and 1 base respectively, with 13 bases between them. The CDR3 contains 15 residues. CDR3 residues: CASSYLTGQNTEAFF. As DNA, the CDR3 is TGTGCCAGCAGTTACCTGACAGGCCAGAACACTGAAGCTTTCTTT.